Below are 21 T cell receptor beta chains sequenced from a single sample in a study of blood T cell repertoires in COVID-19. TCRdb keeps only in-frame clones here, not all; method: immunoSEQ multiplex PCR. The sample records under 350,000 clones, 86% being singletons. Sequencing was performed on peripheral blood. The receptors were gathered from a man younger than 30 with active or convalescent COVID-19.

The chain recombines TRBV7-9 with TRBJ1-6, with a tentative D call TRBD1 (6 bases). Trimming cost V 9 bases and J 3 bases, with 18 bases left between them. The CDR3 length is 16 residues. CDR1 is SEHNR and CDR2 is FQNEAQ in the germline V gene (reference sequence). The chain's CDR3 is CASDYWAGVYNSPLHF. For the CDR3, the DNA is TGTGCCAGTGACTACTGGGCAGGGGTCTATAATTCACCCCTCCACTTT.

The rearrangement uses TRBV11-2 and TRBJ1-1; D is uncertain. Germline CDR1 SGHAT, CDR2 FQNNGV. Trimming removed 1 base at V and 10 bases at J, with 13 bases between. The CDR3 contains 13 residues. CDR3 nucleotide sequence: TGTGCCAGCAGCTTAGCATCCAGGCACGTAGCTTTCTTT. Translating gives CASSLASRHVAFF.

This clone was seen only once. CDR3 protein: CASSIGQLDHEQYF. As DNA, the CDR3 is TGTGCCAGCAGCATAGGACAGCTCGACCACGAGCAGTACTTC. The chain is built from TRBV7-2 and TRBJ2-7; TRBD1 might be the D (6 bases). Trimming cost V 5 bases and J 5 bases, with 16 bases left between them. Germline CDR1 SGHTA, CDR2 FQGNSA. There are 14 residues in the CDR3.

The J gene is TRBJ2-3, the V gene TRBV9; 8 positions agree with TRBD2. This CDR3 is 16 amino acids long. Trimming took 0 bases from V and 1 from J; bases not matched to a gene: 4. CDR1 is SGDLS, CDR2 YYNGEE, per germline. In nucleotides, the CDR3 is TGTGCCAGCAGCGTAGGTTTACTAGCGGGCACAGATACGCAGTATTTT. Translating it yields CASSVGLLAGTDTQYF.

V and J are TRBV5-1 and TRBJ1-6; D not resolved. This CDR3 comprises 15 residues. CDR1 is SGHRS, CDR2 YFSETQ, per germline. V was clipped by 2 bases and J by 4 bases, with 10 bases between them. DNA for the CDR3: TGCGCCAGCAGCTTCTCGGGAGATTATAATTCACCCCTCCACTTT. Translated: CASSFSGDYNSPLHF.

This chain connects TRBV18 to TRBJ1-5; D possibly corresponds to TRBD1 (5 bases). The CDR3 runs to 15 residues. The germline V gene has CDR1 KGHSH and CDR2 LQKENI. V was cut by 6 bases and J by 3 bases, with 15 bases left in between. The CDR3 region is CASSKGDRVNQPQHF. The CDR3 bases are TGTGCCAGCTCTAAAGGGGATCGTGTCAATCAGCCCCAGCATTTT.

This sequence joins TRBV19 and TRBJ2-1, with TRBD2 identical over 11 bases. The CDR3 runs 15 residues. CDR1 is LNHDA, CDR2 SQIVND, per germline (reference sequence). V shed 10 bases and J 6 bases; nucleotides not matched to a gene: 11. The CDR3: CATQRGSGRGNEQFF. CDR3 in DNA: TGTGCCACCCAAAGAGGTAGCGGGAGGGGCAATGAGCAGTTCTTC.

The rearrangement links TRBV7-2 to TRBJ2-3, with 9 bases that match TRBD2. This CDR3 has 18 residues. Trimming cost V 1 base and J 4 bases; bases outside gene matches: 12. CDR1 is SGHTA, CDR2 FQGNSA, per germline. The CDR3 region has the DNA TGTGCCAGCAGCTTAGTTCTTGGCGGGGGGGCTGTGGCAGATACGCAGTATTTT. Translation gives CASSLVLGGGAVADTQYF.

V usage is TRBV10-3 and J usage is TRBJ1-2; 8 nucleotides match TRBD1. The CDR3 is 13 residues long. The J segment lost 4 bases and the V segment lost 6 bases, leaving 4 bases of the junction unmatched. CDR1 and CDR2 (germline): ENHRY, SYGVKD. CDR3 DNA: TGTGCCATCAGGGGGACAGGTAGCTATGGCTACACCTTC. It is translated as CAIRGTGSYGYTF.

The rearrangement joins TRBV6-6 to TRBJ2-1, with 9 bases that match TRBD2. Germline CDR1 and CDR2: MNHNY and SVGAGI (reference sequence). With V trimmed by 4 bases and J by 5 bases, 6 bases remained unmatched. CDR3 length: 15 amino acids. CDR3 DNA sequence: TGTGCCAGCAGTTTGCCGGGACTAGCAGACAATGAGCAGTTCTTC. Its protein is CASSLPGLADNEQFF.

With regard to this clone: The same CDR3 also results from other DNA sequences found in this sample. The CDR3 sequence: CASSEGAGNQPQHF. CDR3 in DNA: TGTGCCAGTTCCGAAGGGGCGGGGAATCAGCCCCAGCATTTT. The rearrangement uses TRBV19 and TRBJ1-5, with D possibly matching TRBD1 (5 bases). Trimming removed 8 bases from V and 4 bases from J, with 15 bases in between. CDR1 LNHDA and CDR2 SQIVND come from the germline V gene (reference sequence). The CDR3 has 14 amino acids.

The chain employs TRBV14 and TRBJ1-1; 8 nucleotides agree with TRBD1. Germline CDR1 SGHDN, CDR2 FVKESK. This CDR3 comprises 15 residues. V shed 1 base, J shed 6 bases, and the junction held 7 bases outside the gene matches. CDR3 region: CASSQAGQGRSEAFF. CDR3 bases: TGTGCCAGCAGCCAAGCTGGACAGGGAAGGTCTGAAGCTTTCTTT.

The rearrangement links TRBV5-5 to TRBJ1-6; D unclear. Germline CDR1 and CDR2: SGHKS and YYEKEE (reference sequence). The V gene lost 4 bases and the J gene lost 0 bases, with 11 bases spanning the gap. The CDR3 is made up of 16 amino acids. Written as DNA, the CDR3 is TGTGCCAGCAGCCTCCAGGAATTCTCCTATAATTCACCCCTCCACTTT. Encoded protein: CASSLQEFSYNSPLHF.

Written as DNA, the CDR3 is TGTGCCAGCACAAGGTCAGGGGGCTACGAGCAGTACTTC. Its translation is CASTRSGGYEQYF. The chain is built from TRBV6-5 and TRBJ2-7, with 7 bases that match TRBD1. V dropped 7 bases and J dropped 3; count of bases not matched to a gene: 6. This CDR3 has 13 residues. CDR1 and CDR2 (germline): MNHEY, SVGAGI.

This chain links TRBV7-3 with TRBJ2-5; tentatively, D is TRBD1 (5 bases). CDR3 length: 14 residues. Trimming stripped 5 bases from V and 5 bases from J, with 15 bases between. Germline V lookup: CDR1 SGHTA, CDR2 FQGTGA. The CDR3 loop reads CASSPSTVLETQYF. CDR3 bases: TGTGCCAGCAGCCCTTCGACAGTCCTGGAGACCCAGTACTTC.

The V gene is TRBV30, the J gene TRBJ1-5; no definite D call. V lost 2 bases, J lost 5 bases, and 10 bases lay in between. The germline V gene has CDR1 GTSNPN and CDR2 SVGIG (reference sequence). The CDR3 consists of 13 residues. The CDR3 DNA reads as TGTGCCTGGAGTAGAGGGATGGATCAGCCCCAGCATTTT. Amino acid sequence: CAWSRGMDQPQHF.

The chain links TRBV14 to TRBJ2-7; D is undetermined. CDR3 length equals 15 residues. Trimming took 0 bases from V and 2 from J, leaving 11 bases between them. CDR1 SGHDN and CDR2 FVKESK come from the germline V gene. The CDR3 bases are TGTGCCAGCAGCCAAGATCAAACGGTTCCCTACGAGCAGTACTTC. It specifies CASSQDQTVPYEQYF. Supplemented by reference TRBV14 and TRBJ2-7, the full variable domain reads EAGVTQFPSHSVIEKGQTVTLRCDPISGHDNLYWYRRVMGKEIKFLLHFVKESKQDESGMPNNRFLAERTGGTYSTLKVQPAELEDSGVYFCASSQDQTVPYEQYFGPGTRLTVT.

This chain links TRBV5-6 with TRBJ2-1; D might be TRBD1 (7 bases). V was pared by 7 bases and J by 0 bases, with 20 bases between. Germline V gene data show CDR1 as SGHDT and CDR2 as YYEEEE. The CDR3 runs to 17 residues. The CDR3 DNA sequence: TGTGCCAGCGCCCAACGGGCGGGACAGATCTCCTACAATGAGCAGTTCTTC. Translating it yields CASAQRAGQISYNEQFF.

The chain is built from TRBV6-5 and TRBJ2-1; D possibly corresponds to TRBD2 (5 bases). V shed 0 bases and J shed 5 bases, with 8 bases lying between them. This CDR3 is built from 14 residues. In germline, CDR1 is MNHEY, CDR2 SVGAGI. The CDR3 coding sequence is TGTGCCAGCAGTTACTCGGACTTTCACAATGAGCAGTTCTTC. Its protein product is CASSYSDFHNEQFF.

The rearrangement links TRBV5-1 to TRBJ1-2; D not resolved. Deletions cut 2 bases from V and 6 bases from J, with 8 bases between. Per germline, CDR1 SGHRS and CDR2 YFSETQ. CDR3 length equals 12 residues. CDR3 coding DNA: TGCGCCAGCAGCTTCTCGGGAGATGGCTACACCTTC. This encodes CASSFSGDGYTF.

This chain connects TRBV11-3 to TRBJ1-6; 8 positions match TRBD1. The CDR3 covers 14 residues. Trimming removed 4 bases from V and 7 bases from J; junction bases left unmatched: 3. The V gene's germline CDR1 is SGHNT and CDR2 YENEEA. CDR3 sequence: CASSWDRTNSPLHF. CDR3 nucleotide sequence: TGTGCCAGCAGCTGGGACAGGACCAATTCACCCCTCCACTTT.